This entry lists 8 T cell receptor beta chains sequenced from one sample in a study of shared clonotypes between healthy human individuals. Using immunoSEQ multiplex PCR, the repertoire was profiled, and TCRdb retains in-frame clones only, with some absent. The sample lists 800,000 to 1,200,000 clones; about four fifths were seen once. The sequenced sample was memory CD4+ T cells from PBMCs. Subset indicated: CD45RA-negative fraction. These receptors were taken from a man between 18 and 35 years old in good health. Some clones in this sample may be carry-over from other donors' samples.

V is TRBV5-1 and J is TRBJ2-1; D not resolved. The germline V and J ends were trimmed by 0 bases and 5 bases, with 9 bases remaining between them. CDR3 length: 14 amino acids. The V gene's germline CDR1 is SGHRS and CDR2 YFSETQ. The CDR3 reads CASSLEAPNNEQFF. As DNA, the CDR3 is TGCGCCAGCAGCTTGGAGGCCCCTAACAATGAGCAGTTCTTC.

The chain has TRBV30 and TRBJ2-4; 8 bases are a match to TRBD1. Germline CDR1 reads GTSNPN; CDR2 reads SVGIG (reference sequence). Unmatched junction bases numbered 6, after V lost 5 bases and J lost 6 bases. CDR3 length: 13 residues. The CDR3 is CAWARQGTNIQYF. The DNA for the CDR3 is TGTGCCTGGGCACGACAGGGGACAAACATTCAGTACTTC.

The rearrangement joins TRBV21-1 to TRBJ2-7; the table names TRBD2, a call not compared with the DNA. TRBV21-1 is given as a pseudogene. The CDR3 length is 15 residues. In DNA form, the CDR3 reads TGTGCCAGCAGCTTACGCCCCGGGACTAATGACGAGCAGTACTTC. Translating gives CASSLRPGTNDEQYF.

This clone appeared once. V is TRBV27 and J is TRBJ1-6; tentative D call: TRBD1 (6 bases). The V gene's germline CDR1 is MNHEY and CDR2 SMNVEV (reference sequence). Trimming took off 2 bases at V and 7 bases at J, with 12 bases between the two ends. The CDR3 runs 15 residues. The CDR3 here is CASSLLEGVNSPLHF. For the CDR3, the DNA is TGTGCCAGCAGTTTACTGGAGGGGGTGAATTCACCCCTCCACTTT.

The J gene is TRBJ2-3, the V gene TRBV6-5; 8 bases are a match to TRBD2. Germline CDR1 reads MNHEY; CDR2 reads SVGAGI. Trimming at V came to 6 bases and at J to 6 bases, leaving 8 bases not matched to a gene. The CDR3 sequence is 14 residues long. CDR3 in amino acids: CASSPGGRRDTQYF. The DNA for the CDR3 is TGTGCCAGCAGCCCGGGGGGGAGGAGGGATACGCAGTATTTT.

This clone was found a few times. This may come from a read error, since a much larger clone is one base off. The same CDR3 arises from other DNA sequences in this sample as well. This chain links TRBV5-1 with TRBJ1-1; 7 nucleotides align to TRBD1. The CDR3 has 14 residues. V was pared by 2 bases and J by 0 bases, with 1 base of the junction left unmatched. Germline V gene data show CDR1 as SGHRS and CDR2 as YFSETQ. CDR3 sequence: CASSFDRVNTEAFF. The CDR3 DNA is TGCGCCAGCAGCTTTGACAGGGTGAACACTGAAGCTTTCTTT.

Concerning this clone itself: A read error may be the cause here, since a much bigger clone is one base away. The V call is TRBV7-2, the J call TRBJ2-7; 11 bases fit TRBD1. This CDR3 contains 14 residues. Per germline, CDR1 SGHTA and CDR2 FQGNSA. J was trimmed by 2 bases and V by 5 bases; bases with no gene match: 2. CDR3 sequence reads: CASSRDRGAYEQYF. The CDR3 DNA follows: TGTGCCAGCAGCAGGGACAGGGGGGCCTACGAGCAGTACTTC.

The chain recombines TRBV10-1 with TRBJ1-4; possible D gene TRBD1, 5 bases. CDR1 and CDR2 from the germline V gene are WNHNN and SYGVQD (reference sequence). Trimming removed 6 bases from V and 3 bases from J, with 14 bases in between. This CDR3 has 15 amino acids. The CDR3 DNA follows: TGCGCCAGCAGCCTCAATCTGGGACCTAATGAAAAACTGTTTTTT. Its protein is CASSLNLGPNEKLFF.